This T cell receptor beta chain was found in a study of cytomegalovirus exposure and HLA in healthy donors. The repertoire was sequenced with immunoSEQ multiplex PCR; TCRdb's copy has only in-frame clones and lacks some. The table lists roughly 150,000 clones, 85% to 90% of them singletons. Looked up from germline, CDR1 is SGHDT and CDR2 is YYEEEE. The CDR3 length is 16 residues. Germline trimming cut 1 base from V and 3 bases from J; bases unmatched to any gene: 7. The rearrangement links TRBV5-6 to TRBJ2-7; 10 nucleotides align to TRBD2. Sequencing was performed on PBMCs. This receptor was obtained from a young woman in good health and CMV-seropositive. CDR3 loop: CASSLLAGVSHYEQYF. In DNA form, the CDR3 reads TGTGCCAGCAGCTTGCTAGCGGGAGTATCCCACTACGAGCAGTACTTC.